The T cell receptor (beta chain) described here comes from a study of cytomegalovirus exposure and HLA in healthy donors. Points from the study as a whole: There was a cluster of highly shared sequence variants that was likely a sequencing artifact.

PCR primers comprised 60 Vbeta and 13 Jbeta primers. Profiled with immunoSEQ multiplex PCR; TCRdb holds only in-frame clones, not every one. The table shows about 110,000 clones, with nearly 15% occurring only once. A few counts support this clone. Its antigen is not identified. Trimming took off 1 base at V and 4 bases at J, with 7 bases between the two ends. The CDR3 runs to 14 residues. Germline CDR1 SGHAT, CDR2 FQNNGV. The source material was PBMCs. The chain links TRBV11-2 to TRBJ1-4; D is unclear. This TCR was sampled from a female donor in good health and CMV-seronegative. The CDR3 bases are TGTGCCAGCAGCTTAGGGTTCTATAATGAAAAACTGTTTTTT. Encoded protein: CASSLGFYNEKLFF. The whole variable domain, remainder taken from reference TRBV11-2 and TRBJ1-4, is EAGVAQSPRYKIIEKRQSVAFWCNPISGHATLYWYQQILGQGPKLLIQFQNNGVVDDSQLPKDRFSAERLKGVDSTLKIQPAKLEDSAVYLCASSLGFYNEKLFFGSGTQLSVL.